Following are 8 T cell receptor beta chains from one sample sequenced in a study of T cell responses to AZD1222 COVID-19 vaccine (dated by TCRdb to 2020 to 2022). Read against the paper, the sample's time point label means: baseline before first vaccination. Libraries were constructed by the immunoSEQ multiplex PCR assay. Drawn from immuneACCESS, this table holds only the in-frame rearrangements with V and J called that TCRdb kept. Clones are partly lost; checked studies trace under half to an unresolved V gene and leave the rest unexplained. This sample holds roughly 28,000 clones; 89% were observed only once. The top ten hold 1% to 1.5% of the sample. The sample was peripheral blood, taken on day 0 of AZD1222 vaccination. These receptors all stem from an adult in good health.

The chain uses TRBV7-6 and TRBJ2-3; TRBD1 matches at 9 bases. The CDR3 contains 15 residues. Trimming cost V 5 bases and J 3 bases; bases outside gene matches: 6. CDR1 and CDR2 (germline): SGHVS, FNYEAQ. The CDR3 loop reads CASSAGTGWTDTQYF. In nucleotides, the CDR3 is TGTGCCAGCAGCGCCGGGACAGGGTGGACAGATACGCAGTATTTT.

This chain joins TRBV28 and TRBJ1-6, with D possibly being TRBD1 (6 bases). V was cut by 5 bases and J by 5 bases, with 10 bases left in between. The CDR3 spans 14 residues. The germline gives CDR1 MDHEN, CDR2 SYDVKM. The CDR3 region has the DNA TGTGCCAGCAGTCTGGGACAAAATAATTCACCCCTCCACTTT. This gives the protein CASSLGQNNSPLHF.

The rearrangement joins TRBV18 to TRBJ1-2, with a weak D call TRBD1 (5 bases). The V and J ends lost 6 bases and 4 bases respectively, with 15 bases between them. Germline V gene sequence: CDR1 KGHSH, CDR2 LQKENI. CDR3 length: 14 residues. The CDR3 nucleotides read TGTGCCAGCTCGCCGGGGGTTGGGCTCTATGGCTACACCTTC. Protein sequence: CASSPGVGLYGYTF.

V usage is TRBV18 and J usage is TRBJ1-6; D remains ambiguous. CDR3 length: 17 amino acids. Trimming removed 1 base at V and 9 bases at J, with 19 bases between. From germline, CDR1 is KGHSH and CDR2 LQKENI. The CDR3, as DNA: TGTGCCAGCTCACCACTCGGGTCCGGACTCACGGGTTCACCCCTCCACTTT. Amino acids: CASSPLGSGLTGSPLHF.

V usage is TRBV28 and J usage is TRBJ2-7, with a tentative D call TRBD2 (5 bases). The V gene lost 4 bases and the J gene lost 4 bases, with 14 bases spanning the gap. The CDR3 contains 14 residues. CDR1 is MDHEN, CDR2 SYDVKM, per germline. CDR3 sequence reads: CASSSRRSWYEQYF. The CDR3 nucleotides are TGTGCCAGCAGTTCTCGGAGGAGCTGGTACGAGCAGTACTTC. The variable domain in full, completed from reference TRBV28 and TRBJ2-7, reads DVKVTQSSRYLVKRTGEKVFLECVQDMDHENMFWYRQDPGLGLRLIYFSYDVKMKEKGDIPEGYSVSREKKERFSLILESASTNQTSMYLCASSSRRSWYEQYFGPGTRLTVT.

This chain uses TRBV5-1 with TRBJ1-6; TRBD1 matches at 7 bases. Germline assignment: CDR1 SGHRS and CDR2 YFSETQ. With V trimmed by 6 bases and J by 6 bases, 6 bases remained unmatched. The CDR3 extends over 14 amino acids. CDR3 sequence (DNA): TGCGCCAGCACCTCGGGACAGATTAATTCACCCCTCCACTTT. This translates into CASTSGQINSPLHF.

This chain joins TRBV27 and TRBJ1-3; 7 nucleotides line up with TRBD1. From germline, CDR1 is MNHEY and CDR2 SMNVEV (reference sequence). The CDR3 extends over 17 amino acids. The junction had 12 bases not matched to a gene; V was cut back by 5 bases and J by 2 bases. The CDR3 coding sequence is TGTGCCAGCAGTCGTCGGGACAGACTGGGCCCTGGAAACACCATATATTTT. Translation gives CASSRRDRLGPGNTIYF.

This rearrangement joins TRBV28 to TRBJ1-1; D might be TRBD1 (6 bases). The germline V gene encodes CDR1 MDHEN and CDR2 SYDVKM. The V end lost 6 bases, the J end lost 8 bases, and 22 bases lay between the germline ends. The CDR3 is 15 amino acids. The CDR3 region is CASSVDSSEFREAFF. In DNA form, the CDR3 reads TGTGCCAGCAGCGTGGACAGTTCCGAGTTCAGGGAAGCTTTCTTT.